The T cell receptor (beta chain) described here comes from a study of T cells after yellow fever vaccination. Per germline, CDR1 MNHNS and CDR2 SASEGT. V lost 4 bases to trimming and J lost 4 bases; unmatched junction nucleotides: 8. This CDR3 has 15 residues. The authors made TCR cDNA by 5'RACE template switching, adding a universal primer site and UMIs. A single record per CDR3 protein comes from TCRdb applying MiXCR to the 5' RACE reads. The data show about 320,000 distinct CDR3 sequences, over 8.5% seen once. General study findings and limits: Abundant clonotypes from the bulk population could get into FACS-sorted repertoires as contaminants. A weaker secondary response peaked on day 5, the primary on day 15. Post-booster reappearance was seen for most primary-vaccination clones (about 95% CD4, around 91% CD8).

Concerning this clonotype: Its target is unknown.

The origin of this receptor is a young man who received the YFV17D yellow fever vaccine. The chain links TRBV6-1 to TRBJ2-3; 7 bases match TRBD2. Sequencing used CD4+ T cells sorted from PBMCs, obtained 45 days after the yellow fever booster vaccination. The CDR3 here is CASSVLSGAADTQYF. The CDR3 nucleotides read TGTGCCAGCAGTGTCCTCAGCGGGGCCGCAGATACGCAGTATTTT.